The 8 T cell receptor beta chains listed next were all sequenced from one sample in a study of PD-L1 blockade in urothelial cancer. Time point described: peripheral blood 6 weeks after treatment start. Clones were read by immunoSEQ multiplex PCR, and TCRdb kept only the in-frame ones, dropping some. The sample holds around 49,000 clones; approximately 90% are singletons and the top ten take 2% to 3%. The specimen comprised PBMCs, sampled around atezolizumab (anti-PD-L1) treatment. Receptor source: a man between 60 and 75 years old with urothelial cancer.

The chain joins TRBV7-2 to TRBJ2-1; D might be TRBD2 (6 bases). Germline CDR1 SGHTA, CDR2 FQGNSA. The V gene lost 5 bases and the J gene lost 9 bases, with 11 bases spanning the gap. This CDR3 region has 12 residues. The CDR3 spells CASSEGGSEQFF. Written as DNA, the CDR3 is TGTGCCAGCAGCGAAGGAGGGAGTGAGCAGTTCTTC.

This chain connects TRBV9 to TRBJ2-5, with 8 bases aligning to TRBD2. Germline CDR1 reads SGDLS; CDR2 reads YYNGEE. This CDR3 comprises 16 residues. After removal of 0 bases from V and 6 bases from J, the junction contained 10 bases not matched to a gene. This CDR3 is CASSVGSAGGHQTQYF. The CDR3 coding sequence is TGTGCCAGCAGCGTAGGGTCGGCGGGGGGCCATCAGACCCAGTACTTC.

The CDR3 DNA reads TGTGCCAGCAGCCTCTACGGGGGGGGCGTCAGCACAGATACGCAGTATTTT. Residues: CASSLYGGGVSTDTQYF. The rearrangement uses TRBV11-2 and TRBJ2-3, with 8 bases that match TRBD2. The length of the CDR3 is 17 residues. Trimming removed 5 bases from V and 0 bases from J; junction bases left unmatched: 10. The germline V gene has CDR1 SGHAT and CDR2 FQNNGV.

The DNA of the CDR3 is TGTGCCAGCAGTGATACTGGAGGGGGCAAGGGGAATCAGCCCCAGCATTTT. Encoded protein: CASSDTGGGKGNQPQHF. V is TRBV25-1 and J is TRBJ1-5, with 7 positions matching TRBD1. The germline V gene has CDR1 MGHDK and CDR2 SYGVNS. Trimming at V came to 3 bases and at J to 4 bases, leaving 12 bases not matched to a gene. This CDR3 contains 17 residues.

V gene TRBV30 combines with J gene TRBJ1-2; TRBD1 matches 10 bases. Trimming cost V 0 bases and J 8 bases; bases outside gene matches: 9. CDR3 length: 15 residues. Germline assignment: CDR1 GTSNPN and CDR2 SVGIG (reference sequence). The CDR3, as DNA: TGTGCCTGGAGTGTAGGTACCGGGACAGGGGTCGGCTACACCTTC. Its translation is CAWSVGTGTGVGYTF. The full variable domain, in which reference TRBV30 and TRBJ1-2 provide the parts outside the CDR3, is SQTIHQWPATLVQPVGSPLSLECTVEGTSNPNLYWYRQAAGRGLQLLFYSVGIGQISSEVPQNLSASRPQDRQFILSSKKLLLSDSGFYLCAWSVGTGTGVGYTFGSGTRLTVV.

The chain recombines TRBV14 with TRBJ2-5, with a tentative D call TRBD2 (6 bases). Between the trimmed V and J ends, which lost 2 bases and 3 bases, there was a span of 13 bases. The V gene's germline CDR1 is SGHDN and CDR2 FVKESK. This CDR3 has 15 amino acids. The CDR3: CASSQRTSREETQYF. CDR3 DNA: TGTGCCAGCAGCCAACGAACTAGCAGAGAAGAGACCCAGTACTTC. The full variable domain, rest sourced from reference TRBV14 and TRBJ2-5, is EAGVTQFPSHSVIEKGQTVTLRCDPISGHDNLYWYRRVMGKEIKFLLHFVKESKQDESGMPNNRFLAERTGGTYSTLKVQPAELEDSGVYFCASSQRTSREETQYFGPGTRLLVL.

J is TRBJ2-4 and V is TRBV11-2, with 9 bases fitting TRBD1. J gave up 6 bases and V 1 base, and 4 bases lay outside the gene matches. CDR1 SGHAT and CDR2 FQNNGV come from the germline V gene. This CDR3 is 15 amino acids long. The CDR3 DNA follows: TGTGCCAGCAGCTTAGTCCCGGACAGGGGAAACATTCAGTACTTC. This translates into CASSLVPDRGNIQYF.

This clone was counted once. Written as DNA, the CDR3 is TGTGCCAGTAGGGCACTGGCGGGGGGTTCCTACAATGAGCAGTTCTTC. This codes for CASRALAGGSYNEQFF. V gene TRBV19 combines with J gene TRBJ2-1, with 8 bases aligning to TRBD2. The germline V gene has CDR1 LNHDA and CDR2 SQIVND (reference sequence). The CDR3 length is 16 residues. V was clipped by 6 bases and J by 1 base; unmatched bases: 8. The variable domain in full, completed from reference TRBV19 and TRBJ2-1, reads DGGITQSPKYLFRKEGQNVTLSCEQNLNHDAMYWYRQDPGQGLRLIYYSQIVNDFQKGDIAEGYSVSREKKESFPLTVTSAQKNPTAFYLCASRALAGGSYNEQFFGPGTRLTVL.